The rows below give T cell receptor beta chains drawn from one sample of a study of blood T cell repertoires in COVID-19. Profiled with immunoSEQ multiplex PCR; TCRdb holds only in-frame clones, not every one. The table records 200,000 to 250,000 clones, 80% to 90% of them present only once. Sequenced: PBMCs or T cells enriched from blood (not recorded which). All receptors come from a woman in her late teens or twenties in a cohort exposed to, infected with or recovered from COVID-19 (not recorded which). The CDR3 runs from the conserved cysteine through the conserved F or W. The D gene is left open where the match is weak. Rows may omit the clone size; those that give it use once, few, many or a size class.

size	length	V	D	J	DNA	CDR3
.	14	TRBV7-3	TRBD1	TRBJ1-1	TGTGCCAGCAGCTTAACGTCAGGGGGCGAAATAGCTTTCTTT	CASSLTSGGEIAFF
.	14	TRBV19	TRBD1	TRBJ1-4	TGTGCCAGTAGACGGGGACAGGGGAGTGAAAAACTGTTTTTT	CASRRGQGSEKLFF
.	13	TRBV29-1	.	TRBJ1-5	TGCAGCGTTGGGTCGACAGAGAATCAGCCCCAGCATTTT	CSVGSTENQPQHF
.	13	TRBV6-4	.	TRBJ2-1	TGTGCCAGCAGTGACTCCGGGAACAATGAGCAGTTCTTC	CASSDSGNNEQFF
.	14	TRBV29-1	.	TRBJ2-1	TGCAGCGTTGTTAGCCAGCTGCTCTACAATGAGCAGTTCTTC	CSVVSQLLYNEQFF
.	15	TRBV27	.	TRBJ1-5	TGTGCCAGCAGTTTAGGGCAGGGGAGCAATCAGCCCCAGCATTTT	CASSLGQGSNQPQHF
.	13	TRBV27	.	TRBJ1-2	TGTGCCAGCAGTCCGCAGGGGCTAGGTGGCTACACCTTC	CASSPQGLGGYTF
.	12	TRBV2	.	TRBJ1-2	TGTGCCAGCAGTGAACGGGACTATGGCTACACCTTC	CASSERDYGYTF
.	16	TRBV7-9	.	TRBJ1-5	TGTGCCAGCAGCTCTACAGGGCCTAGGGGCAATCAGCCCCAGCATTTT	CASSSTGPRGNQPQHF
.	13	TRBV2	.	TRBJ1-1	TGTGCCAGCAGTTTACTGACAGACTCGAAAGCTTTCTTT	CASSLLTDSKAFF
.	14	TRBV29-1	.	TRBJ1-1	TGCAGCACGTCCCAGGGGACGGGGAACACTGAAGCTTTCTTT	CSTSQGTGNTEAFF
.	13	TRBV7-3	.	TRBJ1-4	TGTGCCAGCAGCTTAACGTATTCAAGCGAACTGTTTTTT	CASSLTYSSELFF
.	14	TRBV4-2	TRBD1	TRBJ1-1	TGTGCCAGCAAGCTACAGGGGAAGAAAACTGAAGCTTTCTTT	CASKLQGKKTEAFF
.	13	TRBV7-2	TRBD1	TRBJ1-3	TGTGCCAGCAGCCCCCAGGGGGCAAACACCATATATTTT	CASSPQGANTIYF
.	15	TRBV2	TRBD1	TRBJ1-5	TGTGCCAGCAGTGAGTACCCGGGACAGGGATTCGCCCAGCATTTT	CASSEYPGQGFAQHF
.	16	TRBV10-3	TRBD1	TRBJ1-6	TGTGCCATCAGCTCACAGGCAGGGGGAAATAATTCACCCCTCCACTTT	CAISSQAGGNNSPLHF
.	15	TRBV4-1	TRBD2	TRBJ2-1	TGCGCCAGCAGACAGACTAGCGGAGATTACAATGAGCAGTTCTTC	CASRQTSGDYNEQFF
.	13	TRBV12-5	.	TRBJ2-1	TGTGCTAGTGGTTCAACACACGACAATGAGCAGTTCTTC	CASGSTHDNEQFF
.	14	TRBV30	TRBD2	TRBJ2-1	TGTGCCTGGCTGGGACTAGCGGGAGGTAATGAGCAGTTCTTC	CAWLGLAGGNEQFF
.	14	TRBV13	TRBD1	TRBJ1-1	TGTGCCAGCAGCTTGACAGGGCGTAGCACTGAAGCTTTCTTT	CASSLTGRSTEAFF
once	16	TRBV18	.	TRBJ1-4	TGTGCCAGCTCACCACCCTCCTTTGGTCAGGGGGAAAAACTGTTTTTT	CASSPPSFGQGEKLFF
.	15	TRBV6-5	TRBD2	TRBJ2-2	TGTGCCAGCAGACCTCGCGGTAGCGGGGCCGGGGAGCTGTTTTTT	CASRPRGSGAGELFF
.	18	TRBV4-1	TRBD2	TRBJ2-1	TGCGCCAGCAGCCAACAAAAACCGGGACTAGCGGGAGTTTACGAGCAGTTCTTC	CASSQQKPGLAGVYEQFF
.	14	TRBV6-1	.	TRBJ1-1	TGTGCCAGCAGTGAAGGGGGCCAAGACACTGAAGCTTTCTTT	CASSEGGQDTEAFF
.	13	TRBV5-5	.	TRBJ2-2	TGTGCCAGCAGCTTGATAGACACCGGGGAGCTGTTTTTT	CASSLIDTGELFF
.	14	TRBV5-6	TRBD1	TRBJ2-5	TGTGCCAGCAGCATGACAGGGGCAGAGGAGACCCAGTACTTC	CASSMTGAEETQYF
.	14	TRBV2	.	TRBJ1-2	TGTGCCAGCAGTGAAGCGCATGGGGCGAGGGGCTACACCTTC	CASSEAHGARGYTF
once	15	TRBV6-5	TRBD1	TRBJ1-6	TGTGCCAGCAGGCCGGGACAGGGGAAGGAATCACCCCTCCACTTT	CASRPGQGKESPLHF
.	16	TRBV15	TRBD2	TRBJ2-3	TGTGCCACCGATTCAGCGGGGGGGGGACCCACAGATACGCAGTATTTT	CATDSAGGGPTDTQYF
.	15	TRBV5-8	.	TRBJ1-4	TGTGCCAGCAGCTTTTTTGCAGGCTCAAATGAAAAACTGTTTTTT	CASSFFAGSNEKLFF
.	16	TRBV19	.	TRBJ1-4	TGTGCCAGTAGTATCCCGGCGGGGGCCTTTAATGAAAAACTGTTTTTT	CASSIPAGAFNEKLFF
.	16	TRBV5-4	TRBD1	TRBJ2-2	TGTGCCAGCAGTAAACCGGGACAGGGATTTACCGGGGAGCTGTTTTTT	CASSKPGQGFTGELFF
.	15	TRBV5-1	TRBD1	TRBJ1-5	TGCGCCAGCAGCCTGACAGGGAAGGGCGGTGAGCCCCAGCATTTT	CASSLTGKGGEPQHF
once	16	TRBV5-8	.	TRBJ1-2	TGTGCCAGCAGCTTGAGTCCGGAGCAGGGAACCTCTGGCTACACCTTC	CASSLSPEQGTSGYTF
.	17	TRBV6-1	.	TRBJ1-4	TGTGCCAGCAGTGAAGCAGACCCTTTGGACAGCGCTCCGAAACTGTTTTTT	CASSEADPLDSAPKLFF